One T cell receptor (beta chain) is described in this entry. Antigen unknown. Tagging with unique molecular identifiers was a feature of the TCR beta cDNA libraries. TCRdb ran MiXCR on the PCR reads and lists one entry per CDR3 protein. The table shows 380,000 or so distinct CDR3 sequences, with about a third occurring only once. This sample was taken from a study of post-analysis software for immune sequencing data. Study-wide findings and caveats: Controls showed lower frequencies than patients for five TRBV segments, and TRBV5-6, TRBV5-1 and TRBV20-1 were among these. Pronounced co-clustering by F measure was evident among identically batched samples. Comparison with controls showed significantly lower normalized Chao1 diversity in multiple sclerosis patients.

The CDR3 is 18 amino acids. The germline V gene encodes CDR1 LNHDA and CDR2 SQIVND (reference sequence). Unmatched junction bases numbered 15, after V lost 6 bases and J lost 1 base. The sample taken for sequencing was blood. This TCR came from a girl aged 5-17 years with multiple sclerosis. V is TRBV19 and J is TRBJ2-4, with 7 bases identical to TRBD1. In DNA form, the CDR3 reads TGTGCCAGTAGCGCTAAACCCTGGACAGGTCTGGCCAAAAACATTCAGTACTTC. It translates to CASSAKPWTGLAKNIQYF.